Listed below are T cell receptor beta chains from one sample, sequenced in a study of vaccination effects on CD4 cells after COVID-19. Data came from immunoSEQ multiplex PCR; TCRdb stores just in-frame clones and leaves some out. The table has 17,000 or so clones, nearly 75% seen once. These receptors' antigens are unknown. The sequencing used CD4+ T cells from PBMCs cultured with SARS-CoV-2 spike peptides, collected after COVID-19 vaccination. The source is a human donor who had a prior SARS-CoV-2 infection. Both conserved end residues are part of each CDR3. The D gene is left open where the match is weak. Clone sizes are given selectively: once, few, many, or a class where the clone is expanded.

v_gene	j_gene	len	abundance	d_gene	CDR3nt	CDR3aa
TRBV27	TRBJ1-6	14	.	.	TGTGCCAGCAGTATGGGTGGAGTAAATTCACCCCTCCACTTT	CASSMGGVNSPLHF
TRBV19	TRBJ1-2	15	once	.	TGTGCCAGTAGAAGGGGCATAGGCCTGAACTATGGCTACACCTTC	CASRRGIGLNYGYTF
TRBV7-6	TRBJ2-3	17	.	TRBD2	TGTGCCAGCAGCGGCAGCGGGGGGCGTTTAGGGTCGGATACGCAGTATTTT	CASSGSGGRLGSDTQYF
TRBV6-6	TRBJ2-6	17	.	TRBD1	TGTGCCAGCAGTCTACGACAGGGGGCCTCTGGGGCCAACGTCCTGACTTTC	CASSLRQGASGANVLTF
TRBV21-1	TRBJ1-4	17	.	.	TGTGCCAGCCGCCCAGAGGGGGGCGGGTTTGTGGGTGAAAAACTGTTTTTT	CASRPEGGGFVGEKLFF
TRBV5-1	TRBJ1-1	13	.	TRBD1	TGCGCCAGCAGCCCGGGACAGGAGACTGAAGCTTTCTTT	CASSPGQETEAFF
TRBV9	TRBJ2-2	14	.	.	TGTGCCAGCAGCAACCCTGTTATCGCCGGGGAGCTGTTTTTT	CASSNPVIAGELFF
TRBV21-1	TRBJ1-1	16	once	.	TGTGCCAGCAGCCTTCCCGGACAGGCATCGTTAGCTGAAGCTTTCTTT	CASSLPGQASLAEAFF
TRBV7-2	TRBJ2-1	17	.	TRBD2	TGTGCCAGCAGCCCTAGCGGGAGGCTCTCATCCTACAATGAGCAGTTCTTC	CASSPSGRLSSYNEQFF
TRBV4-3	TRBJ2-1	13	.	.	TGCGCCAGCAGCCGCACTAGGGTGCATGAGCAGTTCTTC	CASSRTRVHEQFF
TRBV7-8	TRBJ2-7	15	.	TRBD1	TGTGCCAGCAGCTTAGACCTGACAGGGGCCTACGAGCAGTACTTC	CASSLDLTGAYEQYF
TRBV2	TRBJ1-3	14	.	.	TGTGCCAGCAGTGTACCGTCCTCTGGAAACACCATATATTTT	CASSVPSSGNTIYF
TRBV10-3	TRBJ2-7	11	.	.	TGTGCCACCATGCGGTTCGGCGAGCAGTACTTC	CATMRFGEQYF
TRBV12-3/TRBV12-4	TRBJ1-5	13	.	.	TGTGCCAGCAGTTTAGCGAGTTTTCAGCCCCAGCATTTT	CASSLASFQPQHF
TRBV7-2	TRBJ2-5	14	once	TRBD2	TGTGCCAGCAGCTTGCAGCGGGAAAAAGAGACCCAGTACTTC	CASSLQREKETQYF
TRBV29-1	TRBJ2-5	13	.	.	TGCAGCGTTGAGGCAACGGGAGCAGAGACCCAGTACTTC	CSVEATGAETQYF
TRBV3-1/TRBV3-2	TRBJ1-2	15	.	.	TGTGCCAGCAGCCAAGTAGGCTCCTCGGAGGGAGGCTACACCTTC	CASSQVGSSEGGYTF
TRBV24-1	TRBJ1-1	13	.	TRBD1	TGTGCCACCACGAAGACAGGGGGGACTGAAGCTTTCTTT	CATTKTGGTEAFF
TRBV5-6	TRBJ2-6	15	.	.	TGTGCCAGCAGCGAGGGGGTTTCTGGGGCCAACGTCCTGACTTTC	CASSEGVSGANVLTF
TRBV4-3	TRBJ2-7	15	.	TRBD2	TGCGCCAGCAGCCAACTAGCGGGAGGATCCTACGAGCAGTACTTC	CASSQLAGGSYEQYF
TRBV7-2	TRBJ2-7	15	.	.	TGTGCCAGCAGCTCGCCGGGACACCGCTCCTACGAGCAGTACTTC	CASSSPGHRSYEQYF
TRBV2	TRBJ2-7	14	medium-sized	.	TGTGCCAGCAATCGAGACTTATTCTCCTACGAGCAGTACTTC	CASNRDLFSYEQYF
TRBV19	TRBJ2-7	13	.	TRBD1	TGTGCCAGTAGCGACAGGGGCAACGACGAGCAGTACTTC	CASSDRGNDEQYF
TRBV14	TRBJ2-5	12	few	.	TGTGCCAGCAGTCTAAACAGGGAGACCCAGTACTTC	CASSLNRETQYF
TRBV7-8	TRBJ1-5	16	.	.	TGTGCCAGCAGCAAAGCCGGGACACCCTCAGGGCAGCCCCAGCATTTT	CASSKAGTPSGQPQHF
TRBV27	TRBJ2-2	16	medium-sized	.	TGTGCCAGCAGTCCCTCGAGGGGGGCTAACACCGGGGAGCTGTTTTTT	CASSPSRGANTGELFF
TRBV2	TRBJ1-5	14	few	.	TGTGCCAGCAGTGGGCAGCAAGCAGGGCAGCCCCAGCATTTT	CASSGQQAGQPQHF
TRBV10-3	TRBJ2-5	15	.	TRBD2	TGTGCCATCAGTGACGGGACTAGAGGTGAAGAGACCCAGTACTTC	CAISDGTRGEETQYF
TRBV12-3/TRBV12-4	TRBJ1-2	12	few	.	TGTGCCAGCAGTTTATGGTCTCAGGGCTACACCTTC	CASSLWSQGYTF
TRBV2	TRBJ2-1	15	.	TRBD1	TGTGCCAGCGGCCCTGACAGGGGGTCCTACAATGAGCAGTTCTTC	CASGPDRGSYNEQFF
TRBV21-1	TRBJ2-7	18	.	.	TGTGCCAGCAGCCCCGGACTGGTCTATCCTCTGAGCTCCTACGAGCAGTACTTC	CASSPGLVYPLSSYEQYF
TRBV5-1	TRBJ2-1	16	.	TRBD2	TGCGCCAGCAGCTTCCCAGCGGGAGTGGTTTACAATGAGCAGTTCTTC	CASSFPAGVVYNEQFF
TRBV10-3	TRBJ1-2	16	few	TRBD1	TGTGCCATCAGTGAGGGAGGGGACAGGGGAGACTATGGCTACACCTTC	CAISEGGDRGDYGYTF
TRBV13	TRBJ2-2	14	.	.	TGTGCCAGCAGCTTGGTGCGGGTTGGCGGGGAGCTGTTTTTT	CASSLVRVGGELFF
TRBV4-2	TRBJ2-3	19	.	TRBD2	TGTGCCAGCAGCCAAGACGTGACTAGCGGGTTCCTACGCACAGATACGCAGTATTTT	CASSQDVTSGFLRTDTQYF
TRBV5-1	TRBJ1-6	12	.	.	TGCGCCAGCAGTCCCCAAGGCTCACCCCTCCACTTT	CASSPQGSPLHF
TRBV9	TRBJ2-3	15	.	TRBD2	TGTGCCAGCAGCTATTTGGGAGGGACCACAGATACGCAGTATTTT	CASSYLGGTTDTQYF
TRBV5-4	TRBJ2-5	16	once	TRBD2	TGTGCCAGCAGCTCCCGACTAGCGGGGGGTCAAGAGACCCAGTACTTC	CASSSRLAGGQETQYF
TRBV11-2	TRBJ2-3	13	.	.	TGTGCCAGCAGTTTCCGGGGGCCGAATACGCAGTATTTT	CASSFRGPNTQYF
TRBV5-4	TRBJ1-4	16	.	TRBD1	TGTGCCAGCAGTTCGGCCCGGACAGGGGGGAATGAAAAACTGTTTTTT	CASSSARTGGNEKLFF
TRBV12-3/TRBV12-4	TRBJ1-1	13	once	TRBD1	TGTGCCAGCAGTTACAGGGGAAACACTGAAGCTTTCTTT	CASSYRGNTEAFF
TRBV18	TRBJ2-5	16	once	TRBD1	TGTGCCAGCTCACCCTCTTCCGGGACAGGGAGTGAGACCCAGTACTTC	CASSPSSGTGSETQYF
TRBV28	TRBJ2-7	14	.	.	TGTGCCAGCACCGTCATCGGCGGGCGAAGAGAGCAGTACTTC	CASTVIGGRREQYF
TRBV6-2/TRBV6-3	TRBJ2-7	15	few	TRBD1	TGTGCCAGCAGTTACCTAGGGGGCTCCTCCTACGAGCAGTACTTC	CASSYLGGSSYEQYF
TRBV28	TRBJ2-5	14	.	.	TGTGCCAGCAGTTTATTGGCGGGGGCCACGCCCCAGTACTTC	CASSLLAGATPQYF
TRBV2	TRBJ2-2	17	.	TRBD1	TGTGCCAGTTTCCCGAAGCCCGGGACAGCAAACACCGGGGAGCTGTTTTTT	CASFPKPGTANTGELFF
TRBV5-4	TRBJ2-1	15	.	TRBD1	TGTGCCAGCAGCTTGGGAGGGGGCAGCCACAATGAGCAGTTCTTC	CASSLGGGSHNEQFF
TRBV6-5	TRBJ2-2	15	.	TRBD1	TGTGCCAGTAGACTCCGGGACAGAGGCACCGGGGAGCTGTTTTTT	CASRLRDRGTGELFF
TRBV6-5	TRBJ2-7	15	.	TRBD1	TGTGCCAGCAGCCCGGGACAGGGCATCTCCTACGAGCAGTACTTC	CASSPGQGISYEQYF
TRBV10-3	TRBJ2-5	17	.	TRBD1	TGTGCCACCGGCCGGGACAGGGAATCCAGGGGTCGCGAGACCCAGTACTTC	CATGRDRESRGRETQYF
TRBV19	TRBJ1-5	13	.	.	TGTGCCAGTACCATCGGATTAGGTCAGCCCCAGCATTTT	CASTIGLGQPQHF
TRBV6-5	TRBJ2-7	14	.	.	TGTGCCAGCAGTTATGGTGGATTCTCCTACGAGCAGTACTTC	CASSYGGFSYEQYF
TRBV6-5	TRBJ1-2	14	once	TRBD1	TGTGCCAGCAGTCCGGGACAGGGTAACTATGGCTACACCTTC	CASSPGQGNYGYTF